Below, 28 T cell receptor beta chains from the same sample are listed, as sequenced in a study of beta chain features in type 1 diabetes. The sequenced template was cDNA made from the entire isolated RNA. Some clones are missing from TCRdb's copy, which holds only in-frame ones; the method was immunoSEQ multiplex PCR. Counted here are about 180,000 clones, about 13% occurring once; the ten biggest clones make up 0.6% to 0.8%. Sequencing input: central memory CD4+ T cells from blood. The receptor source for this set is a woman between 18 and 30 years old in good health.

This clone has a handful of counts. The V and J genes are TRBV6-5 and TRBJ2-1; TRBD1 is a possible D gene (5 bases). The CDR3 consists of 14 residues. Germline V lookup: CDR1 MNHEY, CDR2 SVGAGI. V lost 2 bases and J lost 8, with 13 bases in between. CDR3 sequence reads: CASSYGLGPDEQFF. The CDR3 DNA follows: TGTGCCAGCAGTTACGGGCTGGGGCCCGATGAGCAGTTCTTC.

A few counts support this clone. The J gene is TRBJ1-4, the V gene TRBV30, with 12 bases aligning to TRBD1. The CDR3 runs 16 residues. J gave up 7 bases and V 8 bases, and 14 bases lay outside the gene matches. In germline, CDR1 is GTSNPN, CDR2 SVGIG (reference sequence). CDR3 sequence: CALRDRGRLGGEKLFF. The CDR3 DNA reads as TGTGCCCTCCGGGACAGGGGGCGGCTTGGAGGTGAAAAACTGTTTTTT.

The chain recombines TRBV28 with TRBJ2-1, with 9 bases aligning to TRBD2. CDR1 and CDR2 from the germline V gene are MDHEN and SYDVKM. V was clipped by 4 bases and J by 9 bases; unmatched bases: 4. This CDR3 comprises 13 residues. CDR3 bases: TGTGCCAGCAGTTGGACTAGCGTTAGTGAGCAGTTCTTC. It encodes CASSWTSVSEQFF. Supplemented by reference TRBV28 and TRBJ2-1, the full variable domain reads DVKVTQSSRYLVKRTGEKVFLECVQDMDHENMFWYRQDPGLGLRLIYFSYDVKMKEKGDIPEGYSVSREKKERFSLILESASTNQTSMYLCASSWTSVSEQFFGPGTRLTVL.

A few counts support this clone. The chain joins TRBV11-2 to TRBJ1-5; D might be TRBD1 (6 bases). The CDR3 sequence is 15 residues long. Looked up from germline, CDR1 is SGHAT and CDR2 is FQNNGV. With 2 bases removed from V and 5 bases from J, the gap between germline ends came to 13 bases. The CDR3 protein is CASSLNRQGYQPQHF. As DNA, the CDR3 is TGTGCCAGCAGCTTAAATCGGCAGGGGTATCAGCCCCAGCATTTT. The variable domain in full, with the rest retrieved from reference TRBV11-2 and TRBJ1-5, is EAGVAQSPRYKIIEKRQSVAFWCNPISGHATLYWYQQILGQGPKLLIQFQNNGVVDDSQLPKDRFSAERLKGVDSTLKIQPAKLEDSAVYLCASSLNRQGYQPQHFGDGTRLSIL.

This chain uses TRBV11-2 with TRBJ2-7, with 12 bases that match TRBD2. Germline V gene lookup returns CDR1 SGHAT and CDR2 FQNNGV. CDR3 size: 17 residues. With V trimmed by 4 bases and J by 9 bases, 16 bases remained unmatched. CDR3 in DNA: TGTGCCAGCAGCTCAGGACTAGCGGGACCCCACACCCCAGGGCAGTACTTC. Translating it yields CASSSGLAGPHTPGQYF.

The chain is built from TRBV18 and TRBJ2-1; 10 nucleotides match TRBD2. The germline V gene encodes CDR1 KGHSH and CDR2 LQKENI. V gave up 3 bases and J gave up 4 bases; unmatched junction bases: 12. The CDR3 runs 18 residues. The CDR3 coding sequence is TGTGCCAGCTCACCTGCAGGGCAGGGGACTAGCGCATACAATGAGCAGTTCTTC. Amino acids: CASSPAGQGTSAYNEQFF.

V is TRBV28 and J is TRBJ2-5, with D possibly being TRBD2 (6 bases). The germline V and J ends were trimmed by 6 bases and 3 bases, with 20 bases remaining between them. The germline V gene has CDR1 MDHEN and CDR2 SYDVKM. The CDR3 contains 16 residues. The CDR3 coding sequence is TGTGCCAGCAGATCCCCTCGGGGAGGCTTAAAAGAGACCCAGTACTTC. It codes for CASRSPRGGLKETQYF.

There are a few counts of this clone. V usage is TRBV20-1 and J usage is TRBJ1-1; D might be TRBD1 (5 bases). The germline V gene encodes CDR1 DFQATT and CDR2 SNEGSKA (reference sequence). The CDR3 consists of 11 residues. CDR3 sequence (DNA): TGCGCCCCTACAGGGAACACTGAAGCTTTCTTT. Encoded protein: CAPTGNTEAFF.

The J gene is TRBJ1-1, the V gene TRBV18; 12 bases are shared with TRBD1. V gave up 1 base and J gave up 4 bases; unmatched junction bases: 4. The CDR3 runs 16 residues. Germline V gene data show CDR1 as KGHSH and CDR2 as LQKENI. CDR3 coding DNA: TGTGCCAGCTCACCACAACTGGGACAGGGGGCCACTGAAGCTTTCTTT. Translated, it gives CASSPQLGQGATEAFF.

The chain uses TRBV7-8 and TRBJ2-7; 9 positions agree with TRBD1. The CDR3 is 15 residues long. Germline CDR1 and CDR2: SGHVS and FQNEAQ. Trimming at V came to 1 base and at J to 2 bases, leaving 3 bases not matched to a gene. In nucleotides, the CDR3 is TGTGCCAGCAGCTTAGAGACAGGGGGTACCTACGAGCAGTACTTC. Its translation is CASSLETGGTYEQYF.

The chain has TRBV5-6 and TRBJ2-5; 7 nucleotides agree with TRBD1. CDR3 size: 12 residues. The J segment lost 4 bases and the V segment lost 7 bases, leaving 4 bases of the junction unmatched. Per the germline V gene, CDR1 is SGHDT and CDR2 is YYEEEE. The CDR3 region has the DNA TGTGCCAGCGGAGACAGGGCAGAGACCCAGTACTTC. Its protein product is CASGDRAETQYF.

As DNA, the CDR3 is TGTGCCAGCAGCGGACAGTACACCGGGGAGCTGTTTTTT. This codes for CASSGQYTGELFF. This chain connects TRBV11-2 to TRBJ2-2, with D possibly TRBD1 on 6 matching bases. Germline V gene sequence: CDR1 SGHAT, CDR2 FQNNGV. V was trimmed by 5 bases and J by 3 bases, leaving 7 bases between them. There are 13 residues in the CDR3.

The rearrangement joins TRBV29-1 to TRBJ2-4, with D unresolved. Germline CDR1 is SQVTM and CDR2 is ANQGSEA. The CDR3 covers 12 residues. V lost 5 bases and J 9 bases, leaving 14 bases between the germline ends. CDR3 sequence: CSVLFHGGIQYF. For the CDR3, the DNA is TGCAGCGTTTTATTCCACGGTGGCATTCAGTACTTC.

The chain employs TRBV7-9 and TRBJ1-5, with 11 bases matching TRBD1. The J segment lost 8 bases and the V segment lost 5 bases, leaving 5 bases of the junction unmatched. Germline V gives CDR1 SEHNR, CDR2 FQNEAQ (reference sequence). The CDR3 spans 14 residues. CDR3: CASSGTGQGEPQHF. The CDR3 coding sequence is TGTGCCAGCAGCGGCACGGGACAGGGGGAGCCCCAGCATTTT.

A few counts support this clone. V and J are TRBV19 and TRBJ1-5, with TRBD1 matching over 12 bases. The CDR3 runs to 16 residues. J gave up 2 bases and V 10 bases, and 9 bases lay outside the gene matches. Germline assignment: CDR1 LNHDA and CDR2 SQIVND (reference sequence). The CDR3: CAISGTGGAGNQPQHF. The DNA for the CDR3 is TGTGCCATTAGCGGGACAGGGGGCGCGGGCAATCAGCCCCAGCATTTT.

This clone was counted ten times or more. This sequence joins TRBV7-9 and TRBJ1-1, with D unclear. The CDR3 contains 12 residues. V was pared by 5 bases and J by 1 base, with 5 bases between. Germline loops: CDR1 SEHNR, CDR2 FQNEAQ (reference sequence). The CDR3 loop reads CASSPQNTEAFF. The CDR3 coding sequence is TGTGCCAGCAGCCCACAGAACACTGAAGCTTTCTTT.

This clone was counted at least ten times. The chain combines TRBV11-2 with TRBJ2-7, with 9 bases that match TRBD2. This CDR3 has 16 residues. V shed 1 base, J shed 6 bases, and the junction held 10 bases outside the gene matches. The germline gives CDR1 SGHAT, CDR2 FQNNGV. The CDR3 nucleotides read TGTGCCAGCAGCTTAGGGTTGGCTAGCGGGAAGGGCGAGCAGTACTTC. Its translation: CASSLGLASGKGEQYF.

The chain recombines TRBV6-5 with TRBJ2-7; 7 bases are a match to TRBD2. The junction had 6 bases not matched to a gene; V was cut back by 4 bases and J by 0 bases. Germline lookup yields CDR1 MNHEY and CDR2 SVGAGI. This CDR3 region has 15 residues. The CDR3 sequence: CASSSGLLSSYEQYF. The CDR3 coding sequence is TGTGCCAGCAGTTCGGGACTACTGAGCTCCTACGAGCAGTACTTC.

CDR3 in DNA: TGTGCCAGCAGCGTAGCGGGGGAGGGAGCAGATACGCAGTATTTT. Protein: CASSVAGEGADTQYF. This rearrangement joins TRBV9 to TRBJ2-3, with 7 bases that match TRBD2. Germline V CDR1 and CDR2: SGDLS, YYNGEE. This CDR3 is 15 amino acids long. Trimming took 0 bases from V and 4 from J; bases not matched to a gene: 5.

This clone was seen ten or more times. The chain uses TRBV30 and TRBJ2-4; 7 nucleotides align to TRBD2. The germline V gene has CDR1 GTSNPN and CDR2 SVGIG (reference sequence). V lost 2 bases to trimming and J lost 7 bases; unmatched junction nucleotides: 5. This CDR3 contains 13 residues. CDR3 region: CAWSLGGSNIQYF. In DNA form, the CDR3 reads TGTGCCTGGAGTCTTGGCGGGAGTAACATTCAGTACTTC.

This clone has a handful of counts. For the CDR3, the DNA is TGTGCCAGCAGTCCGGGGACTAGCGGGGACAATGAGCAGTTCTTC. It yields the protein CASSPGTSGDNEQFF. This chain uses TRBV28 with TRBJ2-1; TRBD2 matches 13 bases. CDR3 length equals 15 residues. The V segment lost 5 bases and the J segment 5 bases; nucleotides outside the gene matches: 3. Germline CDR1 MDHEN, CDR2 SYDVKM. The full variable domain, rest sourced from reference TRBV28 and TRBJ2-1, is DVKVTQSSRYLVKRTGEKVFLECVQDMDHENMFWYRQDPGLGLRLIYFSYDVKMKEKGDIPEGYSVSREKKERFSLILESASTNQTSMYLCASSPGTSGDNEQFFGPGTRLTVL.

In regard to this clone: Different DNA sequences within this sample yield the same CDR3. The rearrangement uses TRBV9 and TRBJ2-5; TRBD1 aligns across 9 bases. CDR1 and CDR2 (germline): SGDLS, YYNGEE. The CDR3 is 14 amino acids. J was trimmed by 4 bases and V by 2 bases; bases with no gene match: 3. The CDR3 DNA is TGTGCCAGCAGCGTGGGACAGGGCAGAGAGACCCAGTACTTC. Translated, it gives CASSVGQGRETQYF.

This clone was seen repeatedly, ten times or more. This rearrangement joins TRBV12-5 to TRBJ2-2; TRBD2 aligns across 14 bases. In germline, CDR1 is LGHNT, CDR2 FRNRAP. There are 16 residues in the CDR3. With V trimmed by 5 bases and J by 7 bases, 6 bases remained unmatched. The CDR3 reads CASGSGTSGSVGELFF. Here the CDR3 DNA reads TGTGCTAGTGGTAGCGGGACTAGCGGGAGTGTCGGGGAGCTGTTTTTT.

The chain links TRBV18 to TRBJ2-3, with TRBD1 identical over 12 bases. Germline V CDR1 and CDR2: KGHSH, LQKENI. The length of the CDR3 is 17 residues. V dropped 5 bases and J dropped 5; count of bases not matched to a gene: 11. The CDR3, as DNA: TGTGCCAGCTCAACTGCGGGACAGGGGGCTATAGGAGATACGCAGTATTTT. Translation gives CASSTAGQGAIGDTQYF. The full variable domain, with the rest looked up from reference TRBV18 and TRBJ2-3, is NAGVMQNPRHLVRRRGQEARLRCSPMKGHSHVYWYRQLPEEGLKFMVYLQKENIIDESGMPKERFSAEFPKEGPSILRIQQVVRGDSAAYFCASSTAGQGAIGDTQYFGPGTRLTVL.

The sample holds a few counts of this clone. The chain uses TRBV7-3 and TRBJ2-3; 12 bases are shared with TRBD2. The CDR3 sequence is 16 residues long. Germline loops: CDR1 SGHTA, CDR2 FQGTGA. The V and J ends lost 3 bases and 7 bases, in that order; junction bases with no gene match: 8. CDR3: CASSLTSGSRVNTQYF. Here the CDR3 DNA reads TGTGCCAGCAGCTTGACTAGCGGGAGTAGGGTAAATACGCAGTATTTT.

This clone was found a few times. This chain joins TRBV29-1 and TRBJ1-2, with 11 bases fitting TRBD1. With V trimmed by 7 bases and J by 6 bases, 4 bases remained unmatched. There are 12 residues in the CDR3. From germline, CDR1 is SQVTM and CDR2 ANQGSEA. As DNA, the CDR3 is TGCAGCGACGGACAGGGGGCTGATGGCTACACCTTC. The encoded protein is CSDGQGADGYTF.

This chain joins TRBV30 and TRBJ2-7; 10 nucleotides agree with TRBD2. CDR3 length equals 15 residues. After removal of 3 bases from V and 6 bases from J, the junction contained 11 bases not matched to a gene. The germline V gene has CDR1 GTSNPN and CDR2 SVGIG (reference sequence). The CDR3 here is CAWRELAGVIGEQYF. For the CDR3, the DNA is TGTGCCTGGAGGGAGCTAGCGGGAGTCATCGGCGAGCAGTACTTC.

A few counts support this clone. V usage is TRBV28 and J usage is TRBJ2-1; D remains unclear. The CDR3 covers 18 residues. Germline CDR1 reads MDHEN; CDR2 reads SYDVKM. The V end lost 4 bases, the J end lost 1 base, and 20 bases lay between the germline ends. In nucleotides, the CDR3 is TGTGCCAGCAGTTCCAGGATCTCATCAGTGCTTTCCTACAATGAGCAGTTCTTC. Translation gives CASSSRISSVLSYNEQFF.